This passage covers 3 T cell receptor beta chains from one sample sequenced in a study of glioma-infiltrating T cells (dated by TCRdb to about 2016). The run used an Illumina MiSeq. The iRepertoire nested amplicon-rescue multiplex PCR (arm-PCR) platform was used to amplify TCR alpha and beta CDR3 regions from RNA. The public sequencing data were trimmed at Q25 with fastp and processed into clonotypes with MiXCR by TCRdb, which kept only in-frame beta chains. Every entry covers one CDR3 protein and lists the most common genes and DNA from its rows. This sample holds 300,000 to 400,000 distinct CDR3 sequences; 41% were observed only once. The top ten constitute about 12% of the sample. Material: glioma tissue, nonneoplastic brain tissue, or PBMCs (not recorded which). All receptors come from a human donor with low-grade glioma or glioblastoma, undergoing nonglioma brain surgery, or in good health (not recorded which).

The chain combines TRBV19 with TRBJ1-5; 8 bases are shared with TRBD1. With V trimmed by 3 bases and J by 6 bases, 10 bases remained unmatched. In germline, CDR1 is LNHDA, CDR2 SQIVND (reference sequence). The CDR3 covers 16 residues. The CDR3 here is CASSIPRAGGPQPQHF. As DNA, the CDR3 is TGTGCCAGTAGTATCCCTCGGGCAGGGGGCCCTCAGCCCCAGCATTTT.

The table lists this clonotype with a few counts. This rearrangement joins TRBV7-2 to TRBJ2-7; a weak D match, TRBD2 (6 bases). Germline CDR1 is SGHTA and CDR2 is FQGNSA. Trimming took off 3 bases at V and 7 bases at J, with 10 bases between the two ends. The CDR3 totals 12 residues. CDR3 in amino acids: CASSFPGGEQYF. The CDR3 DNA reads TGTGCCAGCAGCTTCCCAGGAGGGGAGCAGTACTTC.

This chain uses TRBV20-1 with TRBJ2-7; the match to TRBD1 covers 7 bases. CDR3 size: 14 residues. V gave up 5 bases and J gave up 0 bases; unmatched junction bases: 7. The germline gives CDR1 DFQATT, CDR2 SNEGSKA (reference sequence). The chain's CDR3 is CSAYGQAGSYEQYF. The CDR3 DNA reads TGCAGTGCTTACGGACAGGCGGGCTCCTACGAGCAGTACTTC.